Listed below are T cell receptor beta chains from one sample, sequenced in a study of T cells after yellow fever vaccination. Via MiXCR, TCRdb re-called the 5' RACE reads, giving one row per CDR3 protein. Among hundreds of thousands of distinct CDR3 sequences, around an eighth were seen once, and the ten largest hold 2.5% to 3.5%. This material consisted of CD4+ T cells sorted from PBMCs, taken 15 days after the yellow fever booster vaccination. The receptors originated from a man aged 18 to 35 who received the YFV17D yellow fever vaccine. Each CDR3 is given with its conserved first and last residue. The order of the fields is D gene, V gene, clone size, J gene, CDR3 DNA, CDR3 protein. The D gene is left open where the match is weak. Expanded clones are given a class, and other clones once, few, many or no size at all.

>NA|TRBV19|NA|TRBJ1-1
TGTGCCAGTAGTCCCCGCGTTGAGAGCACTGAAGCTTTCTTT
CASSPRVESTEAFF
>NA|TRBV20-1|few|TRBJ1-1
TGCAGTGCTGGGGGAGGCAACTCGAACACTGAAGCTTTCTTT
CSAGGGNSNTEAFF
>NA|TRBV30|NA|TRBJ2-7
TGTGCCTGGAGTGTACAGGTCCAGTACGAGCAGTACTTC
CAWSVQVQYEQYF
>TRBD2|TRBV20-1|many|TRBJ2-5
TGCAGTGCTAGCGGGGGGGCCAAAGAGACCCAGTACTTC
CSASGGAKETQYF
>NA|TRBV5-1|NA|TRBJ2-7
TGCGCCAGCAGCAGTGGGGGTACAAGGTCCTACGAGCAGTACTTC
CASSSGGTRSYEQYF
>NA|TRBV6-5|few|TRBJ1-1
TGTGCCAGCAGTCTAGGATGGGAGAACACTGAAGCTTTCTTT
CASSLGWENTEAFF
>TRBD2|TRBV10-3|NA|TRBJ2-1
TGTGCCATCAGTGATCCTAAGACTAGCGGGGGGAGCTCCTACAATGAGCAGTTCTTC
CAISDPKTSGGSSYNEQFF
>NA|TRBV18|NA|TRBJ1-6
TGTGCCAGCTCCCCCCCCAGCGGTTCGAATAATTCACCCCTCCACTTT
CASSPPSGSNNSPLHF
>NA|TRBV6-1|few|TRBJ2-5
TGTGCCAGCAGTGAAGGGGAGCGACCTAGGCCAGAGACCCAGTACTTC
CASSEGERPRPETQYF
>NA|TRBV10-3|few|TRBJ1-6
TGTGCCATCAGTGAGACCTACTCCTATAATTCACCCCTCCACTTT
CAISETYSYNSPLHF
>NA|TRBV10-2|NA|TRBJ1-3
TGCGCCAGCATCCGGGCGGTCTCTGGAAACACCATATATTTT
CASIRAVSGNTIYF
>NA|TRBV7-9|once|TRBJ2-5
TGTGCCAGCAGCCCTACGTCCGAGACCCAGTACTTC
CASSPTSETQYF
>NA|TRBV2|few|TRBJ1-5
TGTGCCAGCACCCTGGGACTAGGTAATCAGCCCCAGCATTTT
CASTLGLGNQPQHF
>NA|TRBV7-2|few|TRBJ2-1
TGTGCCAGCAGCTTGAACAGGGCCAATGAGCAGTTCTTC
CASSLNRANEQFF
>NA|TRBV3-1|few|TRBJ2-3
TGTGCCAGCAGCCAAATTGTGGGCACAGATACGCAGTATTTT
CASSQIVGTDTQYF
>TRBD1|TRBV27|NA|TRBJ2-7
TGTGCCAGCAGTTTAAAGGGACAGGGTTCCTACGAGCAGTACTTC
CASSLKGQGSYEQYF
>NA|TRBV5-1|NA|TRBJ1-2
TGCGCCAGCAGCCCGCGAGACACACCCTTAGCTAACTATGGCTACACCTTC
CASSPRDTPLANYGYTF
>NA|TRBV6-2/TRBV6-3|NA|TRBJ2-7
TGTGCCAGCAGCCGGGGACACACTTCCCCCTACGAGCAGTACTTC
CASSRGHTSPYEQYF
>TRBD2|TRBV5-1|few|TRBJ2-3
TGCGCCAGCAGCGAAGCGGGGGGGTACGCAGATACGCAGTATTTT
CASSEAGGYADTQYF
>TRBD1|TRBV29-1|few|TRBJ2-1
TGCAGCGTTGAGGGACAGTATTACAATGAGCAGTTCTTC
CSVEGQYYNEQFF
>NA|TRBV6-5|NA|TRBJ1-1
TGTGCCAGCAGTATCACCCCGGGGAACACTGAAGCTTTCTTT
CASSITPGNTEAFF
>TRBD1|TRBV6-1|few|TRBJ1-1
TGTGCCAGCAGGACATACGACAGGGCGGATAGGCGGGGTGAAGCTTTCTTT
CASRTYDRADRRGEAFF
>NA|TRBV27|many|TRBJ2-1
TGTGCCAGCAGTTTAGGGGGTGATGGGTACAGTTACAATGAGCAGTTCTTC
CASSLGGDGYSYNEQFF
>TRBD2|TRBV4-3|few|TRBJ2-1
TGCGCCAGCAGCCATGGTGGTAGCGGGGGCGCCTACAATGAGCAGTTCTTC
CASSHGGSGGAYNEQFF
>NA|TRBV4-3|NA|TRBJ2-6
TGCGCCAGCAGCCTGGACAGCCACTTTGACTCTGGGGCCAACGTCCTGACTTTC
CASSLDSHFDSGANVLTF
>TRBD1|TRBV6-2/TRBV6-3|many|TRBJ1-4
TGTGCCAGCACCCCACCGGGACAGGGGGCAACTAATGAAAAACTGTTTTTT
CASTPPGQGATNEKLFF
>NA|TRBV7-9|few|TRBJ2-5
TGTGCCAGCAGCCACCATACCAGGGAGACCCAGTACTTC
CASSHHTRETQYF
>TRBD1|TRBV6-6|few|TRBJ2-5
TGTGCCAGCAGGAACGACAGGGCCAAGACCCAGTACTTC
CASRNDRAKTQYF
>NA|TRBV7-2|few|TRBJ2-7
TGTGCCAGCAGCTTAGGGTCCCAGGTCGAGCAGTACTTC
CASSLGSQVEQYF
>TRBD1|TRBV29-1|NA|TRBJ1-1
TGCAGCGTGGGTACAGGGGATAACACTGAAGCTTTCTTT
CSVGTGDNTEAFF
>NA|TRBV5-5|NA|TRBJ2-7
TGTGCCAGCAGCTTTGGTGGCGGGGCGGCCTTCGAGCAGTACTTC
CASSFGGGAAFEQYF
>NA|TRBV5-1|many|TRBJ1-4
TGCGCCAGCAGCTCGGGAGCCTATAATGAAAAACTGTTTTTT
CASSSGAYNEKLFF
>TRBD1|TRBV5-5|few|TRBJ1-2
TGTGCCAGCAGCTTGAGTACAGGGGGCGGCTATGGCTACACCTTC
CASSLSTGGGYGYTF
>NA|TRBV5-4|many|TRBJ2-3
TGTGCCAGCAGCCCAGTAAATGGATGGAGCACAGATACGCAGTATTTT
CASSPVNGWSTDTQYF
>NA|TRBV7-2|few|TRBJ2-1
TGTGCCAGCAGCCCGGGACTTGTCAATGAGCAGTTCTTC
CASSPGLVNEQFF
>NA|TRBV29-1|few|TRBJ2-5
TGCAGCGTTGGTGGGCTGATTCAAGAGACCCAGTACTTC
CSVGGLIQETQYF
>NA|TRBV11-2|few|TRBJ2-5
TGTGCCAGCAGCCGATTAGGGGGGGCCTTTCAAGAGACCCAGTACTTC
CASSRLGGAFQETQYF
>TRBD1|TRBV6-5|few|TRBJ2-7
TGTGCCAGCAGTTACTCGGGGGCAGGGGGCTCCTACGAGCAGTACTTC
CASSYSGAGGSYEQYF
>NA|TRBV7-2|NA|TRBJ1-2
TGTGCCAGCAGCTCCGTGACTGCGTCCTATGGCTACACCTTC
CASSSVTASYGYTF
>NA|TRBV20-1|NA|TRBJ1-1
TGCAGTGCCATCTACTGGTCAGCAGCTTTCTTT
CSAIYWSAAFF